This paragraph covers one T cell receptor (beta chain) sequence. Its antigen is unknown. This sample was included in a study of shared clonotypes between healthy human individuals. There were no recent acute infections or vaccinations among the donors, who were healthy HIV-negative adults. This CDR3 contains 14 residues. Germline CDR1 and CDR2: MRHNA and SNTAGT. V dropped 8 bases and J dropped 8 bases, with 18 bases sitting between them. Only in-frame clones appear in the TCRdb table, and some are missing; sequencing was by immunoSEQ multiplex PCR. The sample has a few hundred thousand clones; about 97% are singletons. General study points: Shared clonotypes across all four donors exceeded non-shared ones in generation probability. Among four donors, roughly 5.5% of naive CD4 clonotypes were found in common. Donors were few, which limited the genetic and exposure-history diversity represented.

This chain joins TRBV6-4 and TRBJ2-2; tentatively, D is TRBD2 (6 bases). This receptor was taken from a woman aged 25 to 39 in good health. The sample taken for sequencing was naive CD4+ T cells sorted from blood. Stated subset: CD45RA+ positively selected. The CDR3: CASGPEAGGGELFF. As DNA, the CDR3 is TGTGCCAGCGGCCCTGAGGCCGGGGGAGGGGAGCTGTTTTTT.